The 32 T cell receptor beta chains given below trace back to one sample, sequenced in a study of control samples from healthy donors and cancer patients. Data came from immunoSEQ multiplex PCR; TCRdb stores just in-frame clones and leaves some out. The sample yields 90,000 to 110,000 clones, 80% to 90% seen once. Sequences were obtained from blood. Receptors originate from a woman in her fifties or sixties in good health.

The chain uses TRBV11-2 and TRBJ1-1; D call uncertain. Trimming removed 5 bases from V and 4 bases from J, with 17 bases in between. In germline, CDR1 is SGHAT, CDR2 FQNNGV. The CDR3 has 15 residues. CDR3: CASSPSGGHGTEAFF. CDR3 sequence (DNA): TGTGCCAGCAGCCCGTCAGGCGGGCATGGCACTGAAGCTTTCTTT.

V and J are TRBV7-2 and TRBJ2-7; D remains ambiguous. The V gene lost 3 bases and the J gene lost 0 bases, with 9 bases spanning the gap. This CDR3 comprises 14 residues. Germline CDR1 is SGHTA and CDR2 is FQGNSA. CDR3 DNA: TGTGCCAGCAGCTTCTCGACACTCTCCTACGAGCAGTACGTC. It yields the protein CASSFSTLSYEQYV.

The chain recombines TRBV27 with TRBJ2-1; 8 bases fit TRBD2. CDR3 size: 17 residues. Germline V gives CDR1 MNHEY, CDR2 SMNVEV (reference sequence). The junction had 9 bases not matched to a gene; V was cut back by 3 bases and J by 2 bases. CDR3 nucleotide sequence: TGTGCCAGCAGTTTTAAGTCGGCGGGAGGCCCCTACAATGAGCAGTTCTTC. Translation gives CASSFKSAGGPYNEQFF.

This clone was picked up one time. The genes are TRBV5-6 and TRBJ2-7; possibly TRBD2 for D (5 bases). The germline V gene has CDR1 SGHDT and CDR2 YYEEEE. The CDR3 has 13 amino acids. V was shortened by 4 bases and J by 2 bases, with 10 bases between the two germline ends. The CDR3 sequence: CASSVRDTYEQYV. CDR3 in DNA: TGTGCCAGCAGCGTACGGGATACCTACGAGCAGTACGTC.

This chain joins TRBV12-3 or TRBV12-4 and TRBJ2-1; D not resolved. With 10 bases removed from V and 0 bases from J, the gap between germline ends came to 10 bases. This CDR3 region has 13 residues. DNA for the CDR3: TGTGCCACCCGTCGCAGCTCCTACAATGAGCAGTTCTTC. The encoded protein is CATRRSSYNEQFF.

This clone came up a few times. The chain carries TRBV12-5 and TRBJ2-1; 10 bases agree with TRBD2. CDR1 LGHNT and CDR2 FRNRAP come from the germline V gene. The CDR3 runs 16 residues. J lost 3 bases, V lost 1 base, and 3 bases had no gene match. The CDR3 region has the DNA TGTGCTAGTGGTTTGGCTAGGACTAGCGGCTACAATGAGCAGTTCTTC. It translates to CASGLARTSGYNEQFF.

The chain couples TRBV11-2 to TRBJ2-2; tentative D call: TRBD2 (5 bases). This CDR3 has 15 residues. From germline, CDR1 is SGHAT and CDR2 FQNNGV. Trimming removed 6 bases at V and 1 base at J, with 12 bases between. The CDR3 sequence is CASRWAGGNTGELFF. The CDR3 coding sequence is TGTGCCAGCAGGTGGGCGGGCGGGAACACCGGGGAGCTGTTTTTT.

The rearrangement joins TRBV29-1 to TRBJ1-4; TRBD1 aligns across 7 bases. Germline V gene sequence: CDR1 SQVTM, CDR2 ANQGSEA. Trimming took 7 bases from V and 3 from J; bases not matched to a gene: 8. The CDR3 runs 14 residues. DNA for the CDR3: TGCAGCGCTACCAACACAGGGGCTAATGAAAAACTGTTTTTT. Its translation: CSATNTGANEKLFF.

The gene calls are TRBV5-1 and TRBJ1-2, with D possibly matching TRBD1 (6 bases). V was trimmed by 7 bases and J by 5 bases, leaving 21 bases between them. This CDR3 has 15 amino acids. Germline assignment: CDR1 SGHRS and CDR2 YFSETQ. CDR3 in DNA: TGCGCCAGCGGACTCGGACTACAGGGCGGGTATGGCTACACCTTC. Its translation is CASGLGLQGGYGYTF. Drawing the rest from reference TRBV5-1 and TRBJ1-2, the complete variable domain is KAGVTQTPRYLIKTRGQQVTLSCSPISGHRSVSWYQQTPGQGLQFLFEYFSETQRNKGNFPGRFSGRQFSNSRSEMNVSTLELGDSALYLCASGLGLQGGYGYTFGSGTRLTVV.

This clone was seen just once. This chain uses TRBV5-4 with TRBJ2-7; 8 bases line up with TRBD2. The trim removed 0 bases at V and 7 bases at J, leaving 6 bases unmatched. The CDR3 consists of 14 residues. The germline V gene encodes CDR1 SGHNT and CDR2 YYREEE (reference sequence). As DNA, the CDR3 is TGTGCCAGCAGCTTGGCCGGGACTAGGCGGGAGCAGTACTTC. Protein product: CASSLAGTRREQYF.

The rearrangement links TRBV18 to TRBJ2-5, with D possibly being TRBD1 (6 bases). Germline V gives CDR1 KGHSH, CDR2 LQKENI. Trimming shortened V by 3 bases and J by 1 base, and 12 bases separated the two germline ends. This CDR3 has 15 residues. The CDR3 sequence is CASSPLDSFQETQYF. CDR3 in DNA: TGTGCCAGCTCACCCTTGGACAGCTTCCAAGAGACCCAGTACTTC.

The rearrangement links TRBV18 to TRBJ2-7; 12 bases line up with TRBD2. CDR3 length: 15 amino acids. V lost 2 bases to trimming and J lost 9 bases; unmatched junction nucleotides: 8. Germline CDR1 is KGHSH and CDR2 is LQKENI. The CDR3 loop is CASSPATSGRGGQYV. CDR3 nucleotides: TGTGCCAGCTCACCAGCGACTAGCGGGAGAGGCGGGCAGTACGTC.

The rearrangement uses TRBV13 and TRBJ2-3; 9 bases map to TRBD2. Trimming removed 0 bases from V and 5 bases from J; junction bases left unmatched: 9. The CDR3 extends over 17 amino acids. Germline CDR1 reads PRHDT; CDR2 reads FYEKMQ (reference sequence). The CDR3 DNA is TGTGCCAGCAGCTTAGGCGTAGCGGGGGCGCGAGGAGATACGCAGTATTTT. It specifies CASSLGVAGARGDTQYF.

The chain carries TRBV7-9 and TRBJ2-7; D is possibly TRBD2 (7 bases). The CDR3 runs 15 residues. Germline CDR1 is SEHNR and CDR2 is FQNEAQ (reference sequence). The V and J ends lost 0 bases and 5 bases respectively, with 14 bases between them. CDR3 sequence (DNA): TGTGCCAGCAGCTTAGCGGGGCAGGGGAGGGACGAGCAGTACTTC. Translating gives CASSLAGQGRDEQYF.

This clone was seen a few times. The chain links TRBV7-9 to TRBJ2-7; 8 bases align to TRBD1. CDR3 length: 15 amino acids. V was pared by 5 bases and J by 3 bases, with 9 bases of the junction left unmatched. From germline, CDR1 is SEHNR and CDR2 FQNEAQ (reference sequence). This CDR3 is CASSPQGASIYEQYV. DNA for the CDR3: TGTGCCAGCAGCCCCCAGGGGGCGTCTATCTACGAGCAGTACGTC.

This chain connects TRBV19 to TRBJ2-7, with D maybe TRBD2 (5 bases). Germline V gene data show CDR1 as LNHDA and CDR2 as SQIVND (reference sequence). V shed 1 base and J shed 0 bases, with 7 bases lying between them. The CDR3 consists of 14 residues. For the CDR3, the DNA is TGTGCCAGTAGTATAGGAGGGTTCTCCTACGAGCAGTACTTC. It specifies CASSIGGFSYEQYF. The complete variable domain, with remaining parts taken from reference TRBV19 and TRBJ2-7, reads DGGITQSPKYLFRKEGQNVTLSCEQNLNHDAMYWYRQDPGQGLRLIYYSQIVNDFQKGDIAEGYSVSREKKESFPLTVTSAQKNPTAFYLCASSIGGFSYEQYFGPGTRLTVT.

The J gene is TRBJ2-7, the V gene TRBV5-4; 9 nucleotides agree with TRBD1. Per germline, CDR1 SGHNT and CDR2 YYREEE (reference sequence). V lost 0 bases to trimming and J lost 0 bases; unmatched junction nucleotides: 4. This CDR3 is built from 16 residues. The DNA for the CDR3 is TGTGCCAGCAGCTTGGTAACGGACAGGGGCTCCTACGAGCAGTACTTC. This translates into CASSLVTDRGSYEQYF.

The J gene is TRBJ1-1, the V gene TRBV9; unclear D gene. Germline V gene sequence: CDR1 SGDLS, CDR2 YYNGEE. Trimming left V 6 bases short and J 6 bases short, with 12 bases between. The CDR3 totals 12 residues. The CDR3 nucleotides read TGTGCCAGCACCCCCTCCGAGGCTGAAGCTTTCTTT. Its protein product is CASTPSEAEAFF.

The CDR3 region is CATSDLYPEQYV. Here the CDR3 DNA reads TGTGCCACCAGTGATTTATACCCGGAGCAGTACGTC. The J gene is TRBJ2-7, the V gene TRBV24-1; D gene ambiguous. Between the trimmed V and J ends, which lost 1 base and 7 bases, there was a span of 7 bases. From germline, CDR1 is KGHDR and CDR2 SFDVKD. The length of the CDR3 is 12 residues.

CDR3 sequence (DNA): TGTGCCAGCAGCTTACGTCCGGGAACAGATACGCAGTATTTT. Translation gives CASSLRPGTDTQYF. The rearrangement joins TRBV11-2 to TRBJ2-3, with TRBD2 as a possible D gene (5 bases). CDR1 is SGHAT, CDR2 FQNNGV, per germline. The length of the CDR3 is 14 residues. With 2 bases removed from V and 3 bases from J, the gap between germline ends came to 9 bases.

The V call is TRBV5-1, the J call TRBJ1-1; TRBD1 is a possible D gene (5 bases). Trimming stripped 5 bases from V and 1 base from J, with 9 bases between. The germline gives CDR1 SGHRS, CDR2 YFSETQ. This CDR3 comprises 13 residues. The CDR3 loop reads CASRTQGNTEAFF. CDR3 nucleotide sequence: TGCGCCAGCAGAACTCAGGGGAACACTGAAGCTTTCTTT.

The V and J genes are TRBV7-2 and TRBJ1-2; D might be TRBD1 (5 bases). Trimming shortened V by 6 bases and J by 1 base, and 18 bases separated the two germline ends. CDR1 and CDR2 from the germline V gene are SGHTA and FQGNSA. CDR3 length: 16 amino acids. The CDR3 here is CASRVRRQNFNYGYTF. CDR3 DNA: TGTGCCAGCAGGGTCCGCAGACAGAATTTTAACTATGGCTACACCTTC. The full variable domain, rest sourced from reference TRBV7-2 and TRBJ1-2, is GAGVSQSPSNKVTEKGKDVELRCDPISGHTALYWYRQSLGQGLEFLIYFQGNSAPDKSGLPSDRFSAERTGGSVSTLTIQRTQQEDSAVYLCASRVRRQNFNYGYTFGSGTRLTVV.

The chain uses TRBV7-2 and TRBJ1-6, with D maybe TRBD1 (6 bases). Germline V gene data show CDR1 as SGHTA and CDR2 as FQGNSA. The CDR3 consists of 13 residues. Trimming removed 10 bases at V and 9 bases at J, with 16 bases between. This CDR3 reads CAIRGIVGSPLHF. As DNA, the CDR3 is TGTGCCATAAGGGGGATAGTTGGTTCACCCCTCCACTTT.

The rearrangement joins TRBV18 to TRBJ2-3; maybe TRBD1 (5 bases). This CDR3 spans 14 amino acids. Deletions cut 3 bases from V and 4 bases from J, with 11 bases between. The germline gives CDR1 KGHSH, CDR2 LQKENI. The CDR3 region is CASSPQGNADTQYF. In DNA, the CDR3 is TGTGCCAGCTCACCTCAGGGAAACGCAGATACGCAGTATTTT.

For the CDR3, the DNA is TGTGCCAGCAGTTTTGCCACTACCAGCACAGATACGCAGTATTTT. Protein: CASSFATTSTDTQYF. The genes are TRBV27 and TRBJ2-3, with unresolved D. CDR1 MNHEY and CDR2 SMNVEV come from the germline V gene (reference sequence). CDR3 length: 15 residues. V lost 3 bases and J 0 bases, leaving 10 bases between the germline ends.

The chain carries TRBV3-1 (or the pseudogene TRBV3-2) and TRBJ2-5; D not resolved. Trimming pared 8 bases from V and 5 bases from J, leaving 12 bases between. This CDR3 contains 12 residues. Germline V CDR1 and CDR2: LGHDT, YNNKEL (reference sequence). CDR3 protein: CASRHKLETQYF. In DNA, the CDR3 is TGTGCCAGCCGACATAAATTGGAGACCCAGTACTTC.

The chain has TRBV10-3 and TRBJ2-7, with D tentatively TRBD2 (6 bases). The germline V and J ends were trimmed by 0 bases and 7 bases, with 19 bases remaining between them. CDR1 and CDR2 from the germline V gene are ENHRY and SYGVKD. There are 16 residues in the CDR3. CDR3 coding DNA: TGTGCCATCAGTGAGTCGGACCGAGCGCCCCGGGGGGAGCAGTACGTC. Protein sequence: CAISESDRAPRGEQYV.

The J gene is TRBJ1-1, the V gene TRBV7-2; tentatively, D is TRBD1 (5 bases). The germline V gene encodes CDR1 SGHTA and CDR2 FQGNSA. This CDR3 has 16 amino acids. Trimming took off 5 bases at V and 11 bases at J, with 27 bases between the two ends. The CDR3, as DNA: TGTGCCAGCAGCGTACCGGACGACAGAAGGAACCCTTGGGCTTTCTTT. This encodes CASSVPDDRRNPWAFF.

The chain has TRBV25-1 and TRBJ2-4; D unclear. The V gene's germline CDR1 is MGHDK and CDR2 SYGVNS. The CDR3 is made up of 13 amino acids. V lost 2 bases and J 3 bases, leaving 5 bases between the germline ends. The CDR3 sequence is CASSEPVKNIQYF. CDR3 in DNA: TGTGCCAGCAGTGAACCAGTCAAAAACATTCAGTACTTC.

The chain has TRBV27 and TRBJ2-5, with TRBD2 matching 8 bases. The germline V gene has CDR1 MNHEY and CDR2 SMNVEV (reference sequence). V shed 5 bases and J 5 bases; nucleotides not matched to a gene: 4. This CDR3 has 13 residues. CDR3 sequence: CASSPGREETQYF. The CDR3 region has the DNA TGTGCCAGCAGTCCCGGGAGGGAGGAGACCCAGTACTTC.

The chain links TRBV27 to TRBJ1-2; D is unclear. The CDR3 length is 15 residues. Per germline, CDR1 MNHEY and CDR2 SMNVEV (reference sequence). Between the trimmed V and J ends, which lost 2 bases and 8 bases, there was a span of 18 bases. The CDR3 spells CASSLEPRSNFGYTF. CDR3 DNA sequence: TGTGCCAGCAGTTTAGAGCCGCGTTCGAACTTCGGCTACACCTTC.

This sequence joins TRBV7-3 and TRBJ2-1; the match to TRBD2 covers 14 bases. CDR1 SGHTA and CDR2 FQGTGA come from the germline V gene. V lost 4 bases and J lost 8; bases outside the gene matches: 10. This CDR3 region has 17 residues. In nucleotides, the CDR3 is TGTGCCAGCAGCTACTGGACTAGCGGGAGGCCCTCCGATGAGCAGTTCTTC. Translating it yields CASSYWTSGRPSDEQFF.